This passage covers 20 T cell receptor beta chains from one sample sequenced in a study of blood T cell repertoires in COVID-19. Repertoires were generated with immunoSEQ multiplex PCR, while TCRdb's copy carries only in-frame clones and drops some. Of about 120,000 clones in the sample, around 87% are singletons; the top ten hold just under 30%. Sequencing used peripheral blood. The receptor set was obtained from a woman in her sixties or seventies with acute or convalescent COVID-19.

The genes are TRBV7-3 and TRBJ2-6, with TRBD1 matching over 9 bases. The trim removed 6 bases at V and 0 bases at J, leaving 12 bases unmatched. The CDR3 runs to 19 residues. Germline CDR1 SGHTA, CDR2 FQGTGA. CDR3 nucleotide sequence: TGTGCCAGCAGAAGTGGGACAGGGACCTATTTCTCTGGGGCCAACGTCCTGACTTTC. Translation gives CASRSGTGTYFSGANVLTF.

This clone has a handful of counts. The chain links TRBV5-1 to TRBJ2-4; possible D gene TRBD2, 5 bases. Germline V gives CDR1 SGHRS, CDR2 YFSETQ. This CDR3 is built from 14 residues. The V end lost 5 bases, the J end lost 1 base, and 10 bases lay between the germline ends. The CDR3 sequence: CASRPGEAKNIQYF. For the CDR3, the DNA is TGCGCCAGCAGGCCTGGGGAGGCCAAAAACATTCAGTACTTC.

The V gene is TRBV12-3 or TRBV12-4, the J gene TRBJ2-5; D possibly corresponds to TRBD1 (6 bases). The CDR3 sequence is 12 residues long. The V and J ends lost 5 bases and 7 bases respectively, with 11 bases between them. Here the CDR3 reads CASSQGLGTQYF. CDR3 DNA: TGTGCCAGCAGTCAGGGGCTAGGGACCCAGTACTTC.

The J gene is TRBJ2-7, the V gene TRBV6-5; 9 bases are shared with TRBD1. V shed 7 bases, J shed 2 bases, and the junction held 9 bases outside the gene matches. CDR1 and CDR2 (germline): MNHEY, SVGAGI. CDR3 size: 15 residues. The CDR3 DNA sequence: TGTGCCAGCACTCCCCCGGGACAGGGAACCTACGAGCAGTACTTC. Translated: CASTPPGQGTYEQYF.

DNA of the CDR3: TGTGCCAGCAGCCCTAAGACAGGGGCTAACACTGAAGCTTTCTTT. It is translated as CASSPKTGANTEAFF. J is TRBJ1-1 and V is TRBV7-8; 8 bases match TRBD1. CDR3 size: 15 residues. V shed 5 bases and J 2 bases; nucleotides not matched to a gene: 7. In germline, CDR1 is SGHVS, CDR2 FQNEAQ.

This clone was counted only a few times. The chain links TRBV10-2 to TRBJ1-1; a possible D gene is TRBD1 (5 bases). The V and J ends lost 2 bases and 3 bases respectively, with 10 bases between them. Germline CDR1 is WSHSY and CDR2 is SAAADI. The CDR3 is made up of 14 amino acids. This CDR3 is CASSERGGDTEAFF. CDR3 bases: TGCGCCAGCAGTGAGCGGGGGGGGGACACTGAAGCTTTCTTT.

The CDR3, as DNA: TGTGCCAGCAGCCAAGTCAGCGCCCAATTTTCACCCCTCCACTTT. Its translation is CASSQVSAQFSPLHF. V and J are TRBV3-1 (or the pseudogene TRBV3-2) and TRBJ1-6, with D unresolved. Germline assignment: CDR1 LGHDT and CDR2 YNNKEL (reference sequence). CDR3 length: 15 residues. Trimming shortened V by 1 base and J by 9 bases, and 13 bases separated the two germline ends.

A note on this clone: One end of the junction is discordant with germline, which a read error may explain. The CDR3 sequence is CARSWGGDSSTDTQYF. The CDR3 coding sequence is TGCGCCCGCAGCTGGGGGGGGGACTCGTCCACAGATACGCAGTATTTT. The chain combines TRBV5-1 with TRBJ2-3; 7 nucleotides align to TRBD2. Germline V gene lookup returns CDR1 SGHRS and CDR2 YFSETQ. The CDR3 sequence is 16 residues long.

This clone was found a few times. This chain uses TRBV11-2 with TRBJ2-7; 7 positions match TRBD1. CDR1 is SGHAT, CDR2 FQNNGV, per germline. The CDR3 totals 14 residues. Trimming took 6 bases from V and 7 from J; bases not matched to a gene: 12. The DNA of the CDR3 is TGTGCCAGCAGTCTCGGGACAGACTTGGGGGAGCAGTACTTC. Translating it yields CASSLGTDLGEQYF.

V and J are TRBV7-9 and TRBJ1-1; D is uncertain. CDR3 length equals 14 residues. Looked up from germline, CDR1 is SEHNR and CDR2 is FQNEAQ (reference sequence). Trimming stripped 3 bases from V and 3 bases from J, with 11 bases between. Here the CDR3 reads CASSFRGSYTEAFF. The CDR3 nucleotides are TGTGCCAGCAGCTTTCGGGGTAGCTACACTGAAGCTTTCTTT.

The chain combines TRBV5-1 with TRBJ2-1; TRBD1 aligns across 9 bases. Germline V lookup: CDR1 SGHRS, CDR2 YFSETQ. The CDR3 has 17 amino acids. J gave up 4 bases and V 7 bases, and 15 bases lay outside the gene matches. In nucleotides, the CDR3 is TGCGCCAGCCAGACCTCCCCCGGGACAGGGCAATACAATGAGCAGTTCTTC. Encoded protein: CASQTSPGTGQYNEQFF. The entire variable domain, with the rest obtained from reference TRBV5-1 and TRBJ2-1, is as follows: KAGVTQTPRYLIKTRGQQVTLSCSPISGHRSVSWYQQTPGQGLQFLFEYFSETQRNKGNFPGRFSGRQFSNSRSEMNVSTLELGDSALYLCASQTSPGTGQYNEQFFGPGTRLTVL.

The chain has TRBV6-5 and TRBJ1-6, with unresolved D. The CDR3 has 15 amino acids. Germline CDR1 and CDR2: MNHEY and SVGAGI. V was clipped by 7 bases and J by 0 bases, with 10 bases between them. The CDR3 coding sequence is TGTGCCAGCACCCGCGACAACTCCTATAATTCACCCCTCCACTTT. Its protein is CASTRDNSYNSPLHF.

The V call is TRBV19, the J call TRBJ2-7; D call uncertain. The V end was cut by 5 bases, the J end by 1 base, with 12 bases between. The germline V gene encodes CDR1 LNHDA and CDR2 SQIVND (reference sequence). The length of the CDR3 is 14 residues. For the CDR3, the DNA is TGTGCCAGTAGTTCGCTGGGCCTTTCCTACGAGCAGTACTTC. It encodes CASSSLGLSYEQYF.

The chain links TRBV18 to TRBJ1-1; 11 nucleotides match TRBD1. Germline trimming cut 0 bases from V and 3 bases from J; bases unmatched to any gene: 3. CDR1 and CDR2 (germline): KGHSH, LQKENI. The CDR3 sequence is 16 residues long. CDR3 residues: CASSPPGQGGHTEAFF. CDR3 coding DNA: TGTGCCAGCTCACCACCGGGACAGGGGGGGCACACTGAAGCTTTCTTT.

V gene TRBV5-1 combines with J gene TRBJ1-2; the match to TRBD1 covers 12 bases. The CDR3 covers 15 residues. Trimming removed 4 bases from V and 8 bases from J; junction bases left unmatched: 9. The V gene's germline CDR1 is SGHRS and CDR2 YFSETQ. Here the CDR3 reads CASSPAGQGALGYTF. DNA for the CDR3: TGCGCCAGCAGCCCAGCGGGACAGGGGGCTCTGGGCTACACCTTC.

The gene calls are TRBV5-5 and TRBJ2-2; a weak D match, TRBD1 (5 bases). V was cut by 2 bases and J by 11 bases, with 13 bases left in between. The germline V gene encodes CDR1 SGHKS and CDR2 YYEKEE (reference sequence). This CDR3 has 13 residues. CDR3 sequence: CASSFVGQGELFF. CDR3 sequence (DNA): TGTGCCAGCAGCTTTGTGGGTCAGGGCGAGCTGTTTTTT. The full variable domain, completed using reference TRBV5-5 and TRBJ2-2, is DAGVTQSPTHLIKTRGQQVTLRCSPISGHKSVSWYQQVLGQGPQFIFQYYEKEERGRGNFPDRFSARQFPNYSSELNVNALLLGDSALYLCASSFVGQGELFFGEGSRLTVL.

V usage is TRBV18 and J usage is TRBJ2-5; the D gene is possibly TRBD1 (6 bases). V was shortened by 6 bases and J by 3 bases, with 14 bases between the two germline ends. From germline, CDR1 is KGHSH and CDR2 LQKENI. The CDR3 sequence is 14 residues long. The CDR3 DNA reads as TGTGCCAGCTCCTTCAGGCCAGGGGAAGAGACCCAGTACTTC. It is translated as CASSFRPGEETQYF. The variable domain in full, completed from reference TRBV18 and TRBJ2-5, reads NAGVMQNPRHLVRRRGQEARLRCSPMKGHSHVYWYRQLPEEGLKFMVYLQKENIIDESGMPKERFSAEFPKEGPSILRIQQVVRGDSAAYFCASSFRPGEETQYFGPGTRLLVL.

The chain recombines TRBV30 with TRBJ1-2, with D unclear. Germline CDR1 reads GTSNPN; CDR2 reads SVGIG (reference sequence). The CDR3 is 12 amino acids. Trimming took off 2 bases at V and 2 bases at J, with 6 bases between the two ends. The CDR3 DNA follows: TGTGCCTGGAGTACCGGGAACTATGGCTACACCTTC. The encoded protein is CAWSTGNYGYTF. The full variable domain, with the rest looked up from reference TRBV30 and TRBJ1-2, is SQTIHQWPATLVQPVGSPLSLECTVEGTSNPNLYWYRQAAGRGLQLLFYSVGIGQISSEVPQNLSASRPQDRQFILSSKKLLLSDSGFYLCAWSTGNYGYTFGSGTRLTVV.

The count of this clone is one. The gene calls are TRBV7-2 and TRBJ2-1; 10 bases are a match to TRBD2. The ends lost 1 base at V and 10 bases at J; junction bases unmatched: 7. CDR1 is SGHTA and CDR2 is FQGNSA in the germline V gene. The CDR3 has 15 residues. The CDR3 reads CASSLVGSGGTEQFF. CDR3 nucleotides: TGTGCCAGCAGCTTAGTAGGTAGCGGGGGGACGGAGCAGTTCTTC.

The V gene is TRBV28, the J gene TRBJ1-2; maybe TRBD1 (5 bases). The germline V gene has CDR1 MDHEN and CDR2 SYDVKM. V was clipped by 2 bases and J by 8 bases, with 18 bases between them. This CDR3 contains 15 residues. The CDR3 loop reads CASSLGLGDYGGYTF. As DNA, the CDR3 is TGTGCCAGCAGTTTAGGTTTAGGGGATTATGGGGGCTACACCTTC.